These T cell receptor beta chains were read from a single sample in a study of glioma-infiltrating T cells after dendritic cell vaccination. Measured with immunoSEQ multiplex PCR; TCRdb has only the in-frame clones, and not every one. The sample shows 85,000 to 95,000 clones, 85% to 90% of them seen only once. The specimen was blood, collected before dendritic cell vaccination. The source of these receptors is a human donor with glioblastoma. Each CDR3 is given with its conserved first and last residue. A D gene is named only where the DNA matches it firmly.

J gene | D gene | V gene | CDR3 protein | CDR3 DNA
TRBJ1-1 | TRBD1 | TRBV27 | CASSGLDRGHTEAFF | TGTGCCAGCAGTGGACTGGACAGGGGCCACACTGAAGCTTTCTTT
TRBJ2-1 | TRBD2 | TRBV27 | CASSTRLASYNEQFF | TGTGCCAGCAGTACCCGACTAGCGTCCTACAATGAGCAGTTCTTC
TRBJ1-3 | NA | TRBV13 | CASTYRGGAISGNTIYF | TGTGCCAGCACCTACCGGGGGGGGGCGATCTCTGGAAACACCATATATTTT
TRBJ1-5 | TRBD1 | TRBV5-1 | CASSLGDRGGQPQHF | TGCGCCAGCAGCTTGGGGGACAGGGGAGGTCAGCCCCAGCATTTT
TRBJ2-7 | TRBD1 | TRBV25-1 | CASSSPGQGTYEQYF | TGTGCCAGCAGTTCGCCGGGACAGGGGACCTACGAGCAGTACTTC
TRBJ2-7 | NA | TRBV25-1 | CASSNRVYEQYF | TGTGCCAGCAGTAACAGGGTCTACGAGCAGTACTTC
TRBJ1-4 | NA | TRBV7-9 | CASSFSEGLRATNEKLFF | TGTGCCAGCAGCTTTTCAGAGGGACTGCGTGCAACTAATGAAAAACTGTTTTTT
TRBJ2-5 | TRBD1 | TRBV7-2 | CASSRGQLQETQYF | TGTGCCAGCAGCCGGGGACAGCTCCAAGAGACCCAGTACTTC
TRBJ1-1 | NA | TRBV7-2 | CASSQRRTNTEAFF | TGTGCCAGCAGCCAGCGCAGAACGAACACTGAAGCTTTCTTT
TRBJ2-1 | TRBD1 | TRBV9 | CASSGGQGLYNEQFF | TGTGCCAGCAGCGGCGGACAGGGGCTCTACAATGAGCAGTTCTTC
TRBJ1-5 | NA | TRBV27 | CASSRRAGLVEQPQHF | TGTGCCAGCAGCCGGAGGGCGGGCTTAGTAGAACAGCCCCAGCATTTT